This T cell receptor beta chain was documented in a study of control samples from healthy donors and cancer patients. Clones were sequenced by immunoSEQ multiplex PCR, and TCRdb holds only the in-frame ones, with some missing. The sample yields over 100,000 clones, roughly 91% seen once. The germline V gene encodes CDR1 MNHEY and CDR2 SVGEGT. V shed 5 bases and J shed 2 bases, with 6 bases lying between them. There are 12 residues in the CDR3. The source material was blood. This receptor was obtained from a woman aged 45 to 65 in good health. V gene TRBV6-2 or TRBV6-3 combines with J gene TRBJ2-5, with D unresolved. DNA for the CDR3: TGTGCCAGCAGTCGCGTGCAAGAGACCCAGTACTTC. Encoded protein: CASSRVQETQYF.